Shown below are 28 T cell receptor beta chains from a single sample sequenced in a study of lymphopenia after photon versus proton radiotherapy. TCRdb keeps only in-frame clones here, not all; method: immunoSEQ multiplex PCR. The data show 55,000 to 75,000 clones, approximately 91% seen once. The sequenced sample was peripheral blood, obtained from a patient treated with photon-based radiotherapy. These receptors originate from a woman in her 70s with pancreatic cancer.

This clone was seen a few times. The chain employs TRBV5-4 and TRBJ2-2; D is undetermined. The germline V gene has CDR1 SGHNT and CDR2 YYREEE (reference sequence). This CDR3 is 13 amino acids long. The V end lost 1 base, the J end lost 6 bases, and 7 bases lay between the germline ends. Here the CDR3 DNA reads TGTGCCAGCAGCTTGTGGGGTTCCGGGGAGCTGTTTTTT. Translation: CASSLWGSGELFF. Using reference TRBV5-4 and TRBJ2-2 for the parts outside the CDR3, the full variable domain is ETGVTQSPTHLIKTRGQQVTLRCSSQSGHNTVSWYQQALGQGPQFIFQYYREEENGRGNFPPRFSGLQFPNYSSELNVNALELDDSALYLCASSLWGSGELFFGEGSRLTVL.

The rearrangement joins TRBV19 to TRBJ2-1; maybe TRBD1 (6 bases). Germline V gives CDR1 LNHDA, CDR2 SQIVND (reference sequence). Trimming pared 9 bases from V and 4 bases from J, leaving 19 bases between. The CDR3 has 15 residues. CDR3 bases: TGTGCCAGCCGAGAGGGCCACAGGGCATACAATGAGCAGTTCTTC. Its translation is CASREGHRAYNEQFF.

This rearrangement joins TRBV4-1 to TRBJ2-2, with D uncertain. Between the trimmed V and J ends, which lost 4 bases and 4 bases, there was a span of 16 bases. The CDR3 loop spans 16 amino acids. Germline-derived CDR1 and CDR2 are MGHRA and YSYEKL. This CDR3 is CASSPELGMFTGELFF. The DNA for the CDR3 is TGCGCCAGCAGCCCTGAGTTAGGGATGTTCACCGGGGAGCTGTTTTTT.

The rearrangement joins TRBV7-9 to TRBJ2-3; 10 bases fit TRBD2. The germline CDR1 and CDR2 sequences are SEHNR and FQNEAQ (reference sequence). V lost 1 base to trimming and J lost 8 bases; unmatched junction nucleotides: 12. The CDR3 contains 17 residues. CDR3 residues: CASSLGASGRGSGTQYF. DNA for the CDR3: TGTGCCAGCAGCTTAGGGGCTAGCGGGAGAGGCTCGGGTACGCAGTATTTT.

This chain joins TRBV4-1 and TRBJ2-1; tentative D call: TRBD2 (5 bases). From germline, CDR1 is MGHRA and CDR2 YSYEKL. The V end lost 1 base, the J end lost 7 bases, and 11 bases lay between the germline ends. This CDR3 region has 14 residues. CDR3 in amino acids: CASSQGPLVNEQFF. In DNA, the CDR3 is TGCGCCAGCAGCCAAGGTCCACTAGTGAATGAGCAGTTCTTC.

The chain joins TRBV19 to TRBJ2-4; unclear D gene. From germline, CDR1 is LNHDA and CDR2 SQIVND (reference sequence). V lost 1 base, J lost 2 bases, and 18 bases lay in between. The CDR3 is 18 amino acids. CDR3 residues: CASSIGWPHGASKNIQYF. CDR3 in DNA: TGTGCCAGTAGTATAGGTTGGCCACACGGTGCCTCCAAAAACATTCAGTACTTC.

This sequence joins TRBV9 and TRBJ2-2; D might be TRBD1 (6 bases). The germline V and J ends were trimmed by 0 bases and 2 bases, with 11 bases remaining between them. The CDR3 has 16 residues. Germline CDR1 and CDR2: SGDLS and YYNGEE. The CDR3 sequence: CASSVDWTDNTGELFF. CDR3 DNA: TGTGCCAGCAGCGTAGACTGGACAGATAACACCGGGGAGCTGTTTTTT.

The V gene is TRBV28, the J gene TRBJ1-1; 7 bases align to TRBD1. Trimming at V came to 7 bases and at J to 1 base, leaving 6 bases not matched to a gene. Looked up from germline, CDR1 is MDHEN and CDR2 is SYDVKM. This CDR3 comprises 14 residues. This chain's CDR3 is CASIGGQPNTEAFF. The CDR3 coding sequence is TGTGCCAGCATCGGGGGACAGCCGAACACTGAAGCTTTCTTT.

The V gene is TRBV9, the J gene TRBJ2-1; 7 bases match TRBD2. There are 15 residues in the CDR3. CDR1 is SGDLS, CDR2 YYNGEE, per germline. V shed 7 bases, J shed 4 bases, and the junction held 11 bases outside the gene matches. CDR3 in DNA: TGTGCCAGCGGGTTAGGGCGGGAGACTTACAATGAGCAGTTCTTC. It specifies CASGLGRETYNEQFF.

The gene calls are TRBV11-3 and TRBJ2-3, with D tentatively TRBD2 (6 bases). The V and J ends lost 5 bases and 0 bases respectively, with 12 bases between them. CDR1 is SGHNT and CDR2 is YENEEA in the germline V gene. The CDR3 sequence is 15 residues long. CDR3 DNA sequence: TGTGCCAGCAGCCTTAGCGGAACAAGCACAGATACGCAGTATTTT. Translating gives CASSLSGTSTDTQYF.

The chain joins TRBV2 to TRBJ1-5; D possibly corresponds to TRBD1 (6 bases). Germline CDR1 is SNHLY and CDR2 is FYNNEI. CDR3 size: 14 residues. Trimming took 6 bases from V and 1 from J, leaving 10 bases between them. The DNA for the CDR3 is TGTGCCAGCAGCGGGGGACAAAGCAATCAGCCCCAGCATTTT. Residues: CASSGGQSNQPQHF.

This chain links TRBV9 with TRBJ2-3; 8 nucleotides line up with TRBD2. Germline V gene sequence: CDR1 SGDLS, CDR2 YYNGEE. V was clipped by 4 bases and J by 2 bases; unmatched bases: 12. This CDR3 has 17 residues. The CDR3 DNA is TGTGCCAGCAGCCCCGGGATTGGAGCGGGGGTCACAGATACGCAGTATTTT. Encoded protein: CASSPGIGAGVTDTQYF.

This CDR3 is CASSGECGYYEQYF. The CDR3 region has the DNA TGCGCCAGCAGTGGTGAGTGTGGGTACTACGAGCAGTACTTC. The chain combines TRBV10-1 with TRBJ2-7; no firm D call. Trimming pared 4 bases from V and 3 bases from J, leaving 13 bases between. CDR1 is WNHNN, CDR2 SYGVQD, per germline (reference sequence). This CDR3 is built from 14 residues.

The chain has TRBV7-9 and TRBJ2-7; a possible D gene is TRBD1 (6 bases). With 2 bases removed from V and 3 bases from J, the gap between germline ends came to 11 bases. Per germline, CDR1 SEHNR and CDR2 FQNEAQ (reference sequence). This CDR3 has 14 amino acids. The CDR3 spells CASSLPGGNYEQYF. CDR3 in DNA: TGTGCCAGCAGCTTACCTGGGGGCAACTACGAGCAGTACTTC.

V usage is TRBV4-1 and J usage is TRBJ2-3; TRBD1 matches at 7 bases. Germline CDR1 MGHRA, CDR2 YSYEKL. V lost 4 bases and J lost 0; bases outside the gene matches: 13. CDR3 length: 18 amino acids. CDR3 DNA sequence: TGCGCCAGCAGCCCCCAGACAGGGTCACCTACTAGCACAGATACGCAGTATTTT. Its translation: CASSPQTGSPTSTDTQYF.

The rearrangement uses TRBV12-5 and TRBJ1-1, with D possibly TRBD1 on 6 matching bases. The CDR3 runs 13 residues. V dropped 2 bases and J dropped 4 bases, with 8 bases sitting between them. Germline V gene data show CDR1 as LGHNT and CDR2 as FRNRAP. CDR3 nucleotide sequence: TGTGCTAGTGGTTTGTGGGGGCTCACTGAAGCTTTCTTT. It translates to CASGLWGLTEAFF.

This chain uses TRBV6-6 with TRBJ1-6, with 7 bases aligning to TRBD1. Germline V gives CDR1 MNHNY, CDR2 SVGAGI (reference sequence). The J segment lost 7 bases and the V segment lost 7 bases, leaving 10 bases of the junction unmatched. This CDR3 region has 15 residues. The CDR3 coding sequence is TGTGCCAGCACCCCGGGACAGCTGGGGAATTCACCCCTCCACTTT. It yields the protein CASTPGQLGNSPLHF.

The chain is built from TRBV7-9 and TRBJ2-2; 7 bases are a match to TRBD2. The V and J ends lost 0 bases and 2 bases, in that order; junction bases with no gene match: 3. The CDR3 length is 16 residues. The germline CDR1 and CDR2 sequences are SEHNR and FQNEAQ (reference sequence). CDR3: CASSLALAANTGELFF. CDR3 in DNA: TGTGCCAGCAGCTTAGCTCTAGCGGCAAACACCGGGGAGCTGTTTTTT.

The V gene is TRBV6-1, the J gene TRBJ2-7; 9 positions agree with TRBD1. V lost 6 bases, J lost 6 bases, and 9 bases stayed unmatched. CDR1 MNHNS and CDR2 SASEGT come from the germline V gene. The CDR3 has 14 residues. The CDR3 nucleotides are TGTGCCAGCAGCGCCGGGACAGGGCATTCCGAGCAGTACTTC. Translation: CASSAGTGHSEQYF.

The chain carries TRBV7-8 and TRBJ1-1; no reliable D call. The CDR3 is made up of 14 amino acids. Between the trimmed V and J ends, which lost 3 bases and 4 bases, there was a span of 12 bases. Per the germline V gene, CDR1 is SGHVS and CDR2 is FQNEAQ. The CDR3 spells CASSFRRETTEAFF. Written as DNA, the CDR3 is TGTGCCAGCAGCTTTAGAAGGGAAACCACTGAAGCTTTCTTT.

This chain uses TRBV19 with TRBJ2-6; D not resolved. The CDR3 is made up of 15 amino acids. Trimming shortened V by 7 bases and J by 0 bases, and 10 bases separated the two germline ends. CDR1 is LNHDA and CDR2 is SQIVND in the germline V gene (reference sequence). The CDR3 DNA follows: TGTGCCAGTATGGCCGGGCGCTCTGGGGCCAACGTCCTGACTTTC. This gives the protein CASMAGRSGANVLTF.

The V and J genes are TRBV10-3 and TRBJ2-7; 9 bases agree with TRBD2. Germline CDR1 ENHRY, CDR2 SYGVKD. V was clipped by 1 base and J by 6 bases; unmatched bases: 7. CDR3 size: 15 residues. The CDR3 spells CAISELAGEAGEQYF. The CDR3, as DNA: TGTGCCATCAGTGAGTTAGCGGGAGAGGCGGGCGAGCAGTACTTC.

The chain links TRBV7-9 to TRBJ2-7; D is uncertain. Trimming stripped 8 bases from V and 3 bases from J, with 14 bases between. This CDR3 contains 13 residues. In germline, CDR1 is SEHNR, CDR2 FQNEAQ (reference sequence). Written as DNA, the CDR3 is TGTGCCAGCGAACGGGTCGGTGGCTACGAGCAGTACTTC. It translates to CASERVGGYEQYF.

The rearrangement joins TRBV5-1 to TRBJ2-1, with D maybe TRBD1 (7 bases). V was clipped by 4 bases and J by 7 bases, with 18 bases between them. Germline loops: CDR1 SGHRS, CDR2 YFSETQ. The CDR3 covers 15 residues. CDR3 sequence (DNA): TGCGCCAGCAGCAGAACAGGGGAGGAGGGTAATGAGCAGTTCTTC. Its translation is CASSRTGEEGNEQFF.

V gene TRBV5-1 combines with J gene TRBJ2-7; no firm D call. Trimming removed 2 bases from V and 0 bases from J, with 9 bases in between. The CDR3 loop spans 14 amino acids. The germline V gene has CDR1 SGHRS and CDR2 YFSETQ. The CDR3 DNA sequence: TGCGCCAGCAGCTTCGACGGTTCCTCCTACGAGCAGTACTTC. This sequence encodes CASSFDGSSYEQYF.

The rearrangement joins TRBV19 to TRBJ2-2, with 12 nucleotides matching TRBD2. J lost 5 bases, V lost 6 bases, and 10 bases had no gene match. This CDR3 contains 17 residues. Germline lookup yields CDR1 LNHDA and CDR2 SQIVND (reference sequence). The CDR3 nucleotides read TGTGCCAGTAGCATCACTGGACTAGCGGGGAGAACCGGGGAGCTGTTTTTT. Translated: CASSITGLAGRTGELFF.

This chain joins TRBV28 and TRBJ1-2; maybe TRBD1 (5 bases). V was shortened by 2 bases and J by 8 bases, with 9 bases between the two germline ends. The CDR3 totals 12 residues. CDR1 and CDR2 (germline): MDHEN, SYDVKM. This CDR3 reads CASSLRQGGYTF. The CDR3, as DNA: TGTGCCAGCAGTTTAAGGCAGGGCGGCTACACCTTC.

The chain has TRBV20-1 and TRBJ2-7, with D possibly being TRBD2 (5 bases). Germline CDR1 and CDR2: DFQATT and SNEGSKA (reference sequence). Deletions cut 5 bases from V and 5 bases from J, with 10 bases between. CDR3 length: 11 residues. CDR3 DNA sequence: TGCAGTGCTCCCGGGAACCACGAGCAGTACTTC. It specifies CSAPGNHEQYF.